These 30 T cell receptor beta chains originate from one sample sequenced in a study of shared clonotypes between healthy human individuals. Only in-frame clones appear in the TCRdb table, and some are missing; sequencing was by immunoSEQ multiplex PCR. The table has roughly 2.5 million clones, around 94% seen once. Sequenced material: naive CD4+ T cells sorted from blood. Documented subset: CD45RA+ positively selected. Receptor source: a man younger than 35 in good health.

CDR3 DNA sequence: TGTGCCAGTGCCGGAAACACCATATATTTT. Its protein is CASAGNTIYF. The chain combines TRBV6-6 with TRBJ1-3; D gene ambiguous. Looked up from germline, CDR1 is MNHNY and CDR2 is SVGAGI (reference sequence). The V end was cut by 9 bases, the J end by 4 bases, with 4 bases between. The CDR3 extends over 10 amino acids.

The chain employs TRBV5-1 and TRBJ2-5; TRBD2 aligns across 11 bases. This CDR3 is 14 amino acids long. In germline, CDR1 is SGHRS, CDR2 YFSETQ. Trimming at V came to 5 bases and at J to 1 base, leaving 1 base not matched to a gene. The DNA of the CDR3 is TGCGCCAGCAGACTAGCGGGGGTCCAAGAGACCCAGTACTTC. Amino acid sequence: CASRLAGVQETQYF. Based on the CDR3 plus reference TRBV5-1 and TRBJ2-5, the full variable domain is KAGVTQTPRYLIKTRGQQVTLSCSPISGHRSVSWYQQTPGQGLQFLFEYFSETQRNKGNFPGRFSGRQFSNSRSEMNVSTLELGDSALYLCASRLAGVQETQYFGPGTRLLVL.

This chain links TRBV6-5 with TRBJ2-2; D call uncertain. CDR1 and CDR2 from the germline V gene are MNHEY and SVGAGI. The length of the CDR3 is 14 residues. With 6 bases removed from V and 1 base from J, the gap between germline ends came to 9 bases. The CDR3 sequence is CASRRRQNTGELFF. Written as DNA, the CDR3 is TGTGCCAGCAGACGACGACAGAACACCGGGGAGCTGTTTTTT.

V and J are TRBV2 and TRBJ1-5, with TRBD1 identical over 9 bases. V gave up 5 bases and J gave up 3 bases; unmatched junction bases: 5. Germline loops: CDR1 SNHLY, CDR2 FYNNEI. The CDR3 has 15 amino acids. For the CDR3, the DNA is TGTGCCAGCAGTTGGGGGACAGGGATCAATCAGCCCCAGCATTTT. This translates into CASSWGTGINQPQHF.

The rearrangement joins TRBV6-5 to TRBJ2-1; D unclear. The CDR3 is made up of 14 amino acids. Per the germline V gene, CDR1 is MNHEY and CDR2 is SVGAGI. V was pared by 10 bases and J by 2 bases, with 15 bases between. The CDR3 here is CAKRARIAYNEQFF. The CDR3 DNA reads as TGTGCCAAAAGAGCAAGGATAGCCTACAATGAGCAGTTCTTC.

The genes are TRBV6-5 and TRBJ1-1; 8 bases line up with TRBD1. With 2 bases clipped from V and 11 bases from J, the junction kept 7 bases outside the gene matches. The CDR3 has 13 residues. The germline CDR1 and CDR2 sequences are MNHEY and SVGAGI. The CDR3 here is CASSYPGQGPAFF. Here the CDR3 DNA reads TGTGCCAGCAGTTACCCTGGACAGGGCCCCGCTTTCTTT.

V gene TRBV28 combines with J gene TRBJ2-3; 11 positions agree with TRBD2. Germline CDR1 and CDR2: MDHEN and SYDVKM. The junction had 5 bases not matched to a gene; V was cut back by 5 bases and J by 4 bases. The CDR3 has 15 residues. As DNA, the CDR3 is TGTGCCAGCAGTAAACTAGCGGGGGCCGCAGATACGCAGTATTTT. Translated, it gives CASSKLAGAADTQYF.

CDR3 protein: CASSYGGSHRNVLTF. CDR3 sequence (DNA): TGTGCCAGCAGTTACGGGGGGTCCCATCGGAACGTCCTGACTTTC. V is TRBV6-6 and J is TRBJ2-6, with D maybe TRBD2 (6 bases). V lost 2 bases to trimming and J lost 10 bases, with 15 bases between them. The CDR3 is 15 residues long. In germline, CDR1 is MNHNY, CDR2 SVGAGI (reference sequence).

J is TRBJ1-6 and V is TRBV15; D unresolved. The CDR3 totals 12 residues. Germline V CDR1 and CDR2: LNHNV, YYDKDF (reference sequence). The V end was cut by 7 bases, the J end by 6 bases, with 7 bases between. The CDR3 nucleotides read TGTGCCACCACTACGGGTAATTCACCCCTCCACTTT. Its translation: CATTTGNSPLHF.

This rearrangement joins TRBV19 to TRBJ2-3; 9 bases line up with TRBD1. The CDR3 consists of 17 residues. Germline V gene sequence: CDR1 LNHDA, CDR2 SQIVND (reference sequence). The trim removed 1 base at V and 6 bases at J, leaving 11 bases unmatched. Written as DNA, the CDR3 is TGTGCCAGTAGTATAGTTGGGCCGGGACAGGGAAAGGATACGCAGTATTTT. Protein sequence: CASSIVGPGQGKDTQYF. The variable domain in full, with the rest retrieved from reference TRBV19 and TRBJ2-3, is DGGITQSPKYLFRKEGQNVTLSCEQNLNHDAMYWYRQDPGQGLRLIYYSQIVNDFQKGDIAEGYSVSREKKESFPLTVTSAQKNPTAFYLCASSIVGPGQGKDTQYFGPGTRLTVL.

The chain uses TRBV20-1 and TRBJ2-7; no clear D gene. Germline V gives CDR1 DFQATT, CDR2 SNEGSKA (reference sequence). V gave up 4 bases and J gave up 6 bases, with 10 bases separating them. The CDR3 has 11 residues. The chain's CDR3 is CSAILTREQYF. In DNA, the CDR3 is TGCAGTGCTATCCTAACACGCGAGCAGTACTTC.

This sequence joins TRBV10-3 and TRBJ1-2; the match to TRBD1 covers 9 bases. This CDR3 has 15 amino acids. J lost 0 bases, V lost 6 bases, and 5 bases had no gene match. Germline V CDR1 and CDR2: ENHRY, SYGVKD. In DNA, the CDR3 is TGTGCCATCAGACGGGACAGGGAAACTAACTATGGCTACACCTTC. Its translation is CAIRRDRETNYGYTF.

V gene TRBV30 combines with J gene TRBJ1-4; a weak D match, TRBD1 (5 bases). The CDR3 has 15 residues. Germline-derived CDR1 and CDR2 are GTSNPN and SVGIG (reference sequence). V was shortened by 5 bases and J by 4 bases, with 17 bases between the two germline ends. In nucleotides, the CDR3 is TGTGCCTGGGGCCCCAGAGGGGTACGTAATGAAAAACTGTTTTTT. This translates into CAWGPRGVRNEKLFF.

This chain links TRBV6-6 with TRBJ2-5; 8 bases are shared with TRBD1. The J segment lost 4 bases and the V segment lost 2 bases, leaving 6 bases of the junction unmatched. The CDR3 spans 15 residues. Per the germline V gene, CDR1 is MNHNY and CDR2 is SVGAGI (reference sequence). CDR3 protein: CASSYGAGGAETQYF. The CDR3 DNA reads TGTGCCAGCAGTTACGGGGCAGGGGGCGCAGAGACCCAGTACTTC.

V gene TRBV7-2 combines with J gene TRBJ2-7, with D perhaps being TRBD1 or TRBD2 (5 bases each). There are 15 residues in the CDR3. The V and J ends lost 5 bases and 1 base respectively, with 15 bases between them. Germline assignment: CDR1 SGHTA and CDR2 FQGNSA. CDR3 coding DNA: TGTGCCAGCAGCCCCCTCGGGACGGCATCCTACGAGCAGTACTTC. Translated, it gives CASSPLGTASYEQYF.

This chain joins TRBV2 and TRBJ1-6; D is uncertain. Trimming stripped 9 bases from V and 0 bases from J, with 15 bases between. This CDR3 spans 16 amino acids. The V gene's germline CDR1 is SNHLY and CDR2 FYNNEI. The CDR3 here is CARGGPSSSYNSPLHF. Here the CDR3 DNA reads TGTGCCAGGGGAGGGCCTTCGAGCTCCTATAATTCACCCCTCCACTTT.

The chain has TRBV2 and TRBJ2-5; D uncertain. V lost 6 bases and J 4 bases, leaving 15 bases between the germline ends. The CDR3 is made up of 14 amino acids. CDR1 and CDR2 from the germline V gene are SNHLY and FYNNEI. The CDR3 DNA reads as TGTGCCAGCAGCGTCGACTCAGCGCGAGAGACCCAGTACTTC. Translating it yields CASSVDSARETQYF. The full variable domain, completed using reference TRBV2 and TRBJ2-5, is EPEVTQTPSHQVTQMGQEVILRCVPISNHLYFYWYRQILGQKVEFLVSFYNNEISEKSEIFDDQFSVERPDGSNFTLKIRSTKLEDSAMYFCASSVDSARETQYFGPGTRLLVL.

V and J are TRBV6-5 and TRBJ1-5; D is unclear. V was pared by 5 bases and J by 1 base, with 12 bases between. Germline CDR1 and CDR2: MNHEY and SVGAGI. The CDR3 loop spans 15 amino acids. CDR3 sequence reads: CASSHRVGSNQPQHF. The CDR3 coding sequence is TGTGCCAGCAGTCATCGGGTAGGGAGCAATCAGCCCCAGCATTTT.

The CDR3 DNA reads as TGTGCCACCCTAGGGGGAGTAAAAGCAGATACGCAGTATTTT. Translation: CATLGGVKADTQYF. This chain uses TRBV10-3 with TRBJ2-3; TRBD1 might be the D (6 bases). Germline CDR1 is ENHRY and CDR2 is SYGVKD. V was pared by 10 bases and J by 4 bases, with 18 bases between. This CDR3 is 14 amino acids long.

The chain has TRBV5-4 and TRBJ2-5; D is unclear. The ends were cut back, 2 bases at V and 5 bases at J, with 13 bases in the middle. The CDR3 runs to 14 residues. Germline CDR1 reads SGHNT; CDR2 reads YYREEE (reference sequence). CDR3 region: CASSLGSGLETQYF. CDR3 sequence (DNA): TGTGCCAGCAGCTTAGGGTCCGGGTTGGAGACCCAGTACTTC. Based on the CDR3 plus reference TRBV5-4 and TRBJ2-5, the full variable domain is ETGVTQSPTHLIKTRGQQVTLRCSSQSGHNTVSWYQQALGQGPQFIFQYYREEENGRGNFPPRFSGLQFPNYSSELNVNALELDDSALYLCASSLGSGLETQYFGPGTRLLVL.

The table lists this clone with a few counts. The chain joins TRBV4-1 to TRBJ1-1; D is uncertain. Germline loops: CDR1 MGHRA, CDR2 YSYEKL. V lost 4 bases to trimming and J lost 1 base, with 7 bases between them. The CDR3 is 13 amino acids. CDR3 DNA: TGCGCCAGCAGCCGAATCTCGAACACTGAAGCTTTCTTT. As protein: CASSRISNTEAFF.

The rearrangement uses TRBV28 and TRBJ1-6, with 9 bases lining up with TRBD1. This CDR3 comprises 15 residues. Germline lookup yields CDR1 MDHEN and CDR2 SYDVKM. V shed 2 bases, J shed 10 bases, and the junction held 6 bases outside the gene matches. Written as DNA, the CDR3 is TGTGCCAGCAGTTTAGGGGGACAGGGTGGCTCACCCCTCCACTTT. Translated: CASSLGGQGGSPLHF.

V gene TRBV7-3 combines with J gene TRBJ2-3; possibly TRBD2 for D (5 bases). The CDR3 spans 16 residues. The V gene's germline CDR1 is SGHTA and CDR2 FQGTGA. V lost 2 bases and J lost 0, with 12 bases in between. The CDR3 spells CASSLGFGLSTDTQYF. DNA for the CDR3: TGTGCCAGCAGCTTAGGGTTCGGACTCAGCACAGATACGCAGTATTTT.

The V call is TRBV6-4, the J call TRBJ2-7; 8 nucleotides line up with TRBD2. Trimming at V came to 2 bases and at J to 5 bases, leaving 8 bases not matched to a gene. Per the germline V gene, CDR1 is MRHNA and CDR2 is SNTAGT. The CDR3 length is 15 residues. The CDR3 nucleotides are TGTGCCAGCAGTGACCTCCCGGCAGCGGGGGACGAGCAGTACTTC. This sequence encodes CASSDLPAAGDEQYF.

The J gene is TRBJ1-5, the V gene TRBV5-1; TRBD1 matches 7 bases. The V gene end was trimmed by 4 bases and the J gene end by 5 bases; junction bases not matched to a gene: 3. Germline V gives CDR1 SGHRS, CDR2 YFSETQ. This CDR3 region has 13 residues. The CDR3 nucleotides are TGCGCCAGCAGCCAGGGGGTCGATCAGCCCCAGCATTTT. Protein: CASSQGVDQPQHF.

The chain employs TRBV7-2 and TRBJ2-2; D gene uncertain. From germline, CDR1 is SGHTA and CDR2 FQGNSA. The CDR3 has 14 amino acids. V shed 1 base and J shed 5 bases, with 8 bases lying between them. CDR3 protein: CASSLDGATGELFF. The CDR3 nucleotides read TGTGCCAGCAGCTTAGACGGAGCGACCGGGGAGCTGTTTTTT.

Regarding this clone: Other nucleotide sequences in the sample specify the same CDR3. The V call is TRBV5-1, the J call TRBJ2-7; D unresolved. Germline loops: CDR1 SGHRS, CDR2 YFSETQ. CDR3 length: 13 residues. V lost 4 bases and J 0 bases, leaving 8 bases between the germline ends. The CDR3 DNA reads as TGCGCCAGCAGCCGCGGTAGCTCCTACGAGCAGTACTTC. It encodes CASSRGSSYEQYF.

The chain joins TRBV5-1 to TRBJ1-3; weak D call: TRBD1 (6 bases). The germline gives CDR1 SGHRS, CDR2 YFSETQ. V was clipped by 0 bases and J by 1 base, with 11 bases between them. The CDR3 has 16 residues. The CDR3 nucleotides are TGCGCCAGCAGCTTGGCCCCAGGGACATCTGGAAACACCATATATTTT. Its translation is CASSLAPGTSGNTIYF.

This chain uses TRBV27 with TRBJ1-1; no definite D call. CDR3 length: 15 residues. V shed 3 bases and J shed 1 base, with 12 bases lying between them. The germline V gene has CDR1 MNHEY and CDR2 SMNVEV (reference sequence). In nucleotides, the CDR3 is TGTGCCAGCAGTTTGGCGTTTAGTACGAACACTGAAGCTTTCTTT. Protein product: CASSLAFSTNTEAFF.

The chain combines TRBV10-3 with TRBJ1-4; 10 bases map to TRBD1. The CDR3 covers 14 residues. Germline CDR1 ENHRY, CDR2 SYGVKD. J gave up 8 bases and V 6 bases, and 6 bases lay outside the gene matches. As DNA, the CDR3 is TGTGCCATCAGGGGGACAGGGGAAGGCGAAAAACTGTTTTTT. Protein sequence: CAIRGTGEGEKLFF.